Presented here are 21 T cell receptor beta chains from one specimen sequenced in a study of T cell repertoires in cytomegalovirus infection (dated by TCRdb to between 2018 and 2021). The sequencing machine was an Illumina HiSeq 1500. TCRdb trimmed the raw reads at Q25, called clones with MiXCR and kept productive beta chains. Each record represents a unique CDR3 protein, reported with the most common genes and DNA among its rows. In this sample the table shows about 740,000 distinct CDR3 sequences, roughly a third of which occur a single time. The ten biggest clones cover around 2.8% of the sample. Sequencing was carried out using PBMCs. These receptors were taken from a human donor in good health (CMV status not recorded). Some clones in this sample may be carry-over from other donors' samples.

The rearrangement links TRBV27 to TRBJ2-6; D is ambiguous. The CDR3 runs 15 residues. CDR1 is MNHEY and CDR2 is SMNVEV in the germline V gene (reference sequence). V lost 6 bases and J 0 bases, leaving 9 bases between the germline ends. The CDR3 here is CASRSRSSGANVLTF. In nucleotides, the CDR3 is TGTGCCAGCAGATCCCGGTCCTCTGGGGCCAACGTCCTGACTTTC.

The genes are TRBV5-4 and TRBJ1-1; weak D call: TRBD1 (5 bases). Germline values: CDR1 SGHNT, CDR2 YYREEE (reference sequence). The germline V and J ends were trimmed by 0 bases and 2 bases, with 14 bases remaining between them. The CDR3 length is 16 residues. CDR3 nucleotide sequence: TGTGCCAGCAGCTTGGTAGGGGCAGCTCCTAACACTGAAGCTTTCTTT. As protein: CASSLVGAAPNTEAFF.

As for this clonotype: An end of the junction differs from the germline gene, which may be a read error. The J gene is TRBJ2-1, the V gene TRBV7-6, with TRBD2 matching over 9 bases. This CDR3 region has 15 residues. The germline gives CDR1 SGHVS, CDR2 FNYEAQ. CDR3 nucleotide sequence: TGTTCCAGCAGCCCGCGGGGGGGACGAGACAATGAGCAGTTCTTC. The encoded protein is CSSSPRGGRDNEQFF.

The chain links TRBV20-1 to TRBJ2-2, with TRBD2 identical over 11 bases. In germline, CDR1 is DFQATT, CDR2 SNEGSKA (reference sequence). The CDR3 runs to 13 residues. V shed 5 bases and J 6 bases; nucleotides not matched to a gene: 2. The CDR3 here is CSADSGRAGELFF. In nucleotides, the CDR3 is TGCAGTGCTGATAGCGGGAGGGCCGGGGAGCTGTTTTTT.

DNA of the CDR3: TGCGCCAGCAAGGGAAGGGAGAGCAGTGAAAAACTGTTTTTT. This gives the protein CASKGRESSEKLFF. The V call is TRBV4-1, the J call TRBJ1-4; no clear D. The CDR3 contains 14 residues. V lost 7 bases and J 7 bases, leaving 16 bases between the germline ends. Looked up from germline, CDR1 is MGHRA and CDR2 is YSYEKL.

Remarks on this clonotype: A junction boundary mismatches the germline segment, possibly from a read error. The V and J genes are TRBV11-2 and TRBJ2-7; no clear D. Germline loops: CDR1 SGHAT, CDR2 FQNNGV. The CDR3 loop spans 13 amino acids. Here the CDR3 reads CASRLDTPYEQYF. The CDR3, as DNA: TGTGCCAGCCGCTTAGACACACCCTACGAGCAGTACTTC.

This clonotype showed up just a few times. The chain combines TRBV3-1 with TRBJ2-1; D remains ambiguous. The CDR3 length is 11 residues. The V end lost 5 bases, the J end lost 13 bases, and 12 bases lay between the germline ends. Germline V gene sequence: CDR1 LGHDT, CDR2 YNNKEL (reference sequence). The CDR3 nucleotides are TGTGCCAGCAGCAAACAAGACCTCCAGTTCTTC. Protein product: CASSKQDLQFF.

The chain recombines TRBV12-3 or TRBV12-4 with TRBJ1-2; D is ambiguous. Deletions cut 3 bases from V and 7 bases from J, with 9 bases between. The CDR3 contains 12 residues. The CDR3 nucleotides read TGTGCCAGCAGTTTTGGCATTGGTGGCTACACCTTC. Residues: CASSFGIGGYTF.

This clonotype was found a few times. The rearrangement joins TRBV6-6 to TRBJ2-5, with D unclear. CDR1 MNHNY and CDR2 SVGAGI come from the germline V gene (reference sequence). The V end was cut by 5 bases, the J end by 4 bases, with 11 bases between. The CDR3 consists of 13 residues. The CDR3, as DNA: TGTGCCAGCAGTCAGACTGGGCGAGAGACCCAGTACTTC. Translated: CASSQTGRETQYF.

This clonotype was seen repeatedly, ten times or more. This chain uses TRBV29-1 with TRBJ2-5; possible D gene TRBD1, 7 bases. V was trimmed by 0 bases and J by 3 bases, leaving 20 bases between them. This CDR3 contains 17 residues. Germline V lookup: CDR1 SQVTM, CDR2 ANQGSEA. The CDR3 coding sequence is TGCAGCGTTGAAGATCCGGAGGGGGCCCTTGTCGAAGAGACCCAGTACTTC. As protein: CSVEDPEGALVEETQYF.

The chain combines TRBV28 with TRBJ2-1; no definite D call. The CDR3 is made up of 12 amino acids. V was pared by 4 bases and J by 9 bases, with 10 bases between. Germline CDR1 MDHEN, CDR2 SYDVKM. This CDR3 reads CASSSGFGEQFF. CDR3 bases: TGTGCCAGCAGTTCTGGTTTCGGTGAGCAGTTCTTC.

About this clonotype: This is likely a read error, given that the CDR3 carries no conserved phenylalanine or tryptophan at its end. V gene TRBV7-8 combines with J gene TRBJ1-2; D remains unclear. In germline, CDR1 is SGHVS, CDR2 FQNEAQ. The length of the CDR3 is 13 residues. The V and J ends lost 5 bases and 3 bases respectively, with 10 bases between them. CDR3: CASSPTEDYGYTL. DNA for the CDR3: TGTGCCAGCAGCCCTACAGAGGACTATGGCTACACCTTA.

This chain uses TRBV4-1 with TRBJ2-3, with D perhaps assigned TRBD1 or TRBD2 (6 bases each). The V end was cut by 0 bases, the J end by 0 bases, with 10 bases between. This CDR3 spans 16 amino acids. Looked up from germline, CDR1 is MGHRA and CDR2 is YSYEKL. This CDR3 reads CASSQEGGLSTDTQYF. CDR3 coding DNA: TGCGCCAGCAGCCAAGAAGGGGGGCTCAGCACAGATACGCAGTATTTT.

The rearrangement links TRBV24-1 to TRBJ2-3; D remains unclear. The germline V gene has CDR1 KGHDR and CDR2 SFDVKD. The CDR3 sequence is 12 residues long. With 1 base removed from V and 5 bases from J, the gap between germline ends came to 3 bases. This CDR3 reads CATSDFRDTQYF. For the CDR3, the DNA is TGTGCCACCAGTGATTTTAGAGATACGCAGTATTTT.

This chain uses TRBV6-1 with TRBJ1-1; possibly TRBD1 for D (6 bases). The CDR3 totals 14 residues. CDR1 MNHNS and CDR2 SASEGT come from the germline V gene. V was trimmed by 6 bases and J by 1 base, leaving 12 bases between them. Written as DNA, the CDR3 is TGTGCCAGCAGCCGAGGGACATCGAACACTGAAGCTTTCTTT. This translates into CASSRGTSNTEAFF.

This clonotype was seen repeatedly, ten times or more. This chain uses TRBV7-2 with TRBJ1-6, with D tentatively TRBD1 (6 bases). The CDR3 is 14 residues long. Trimming cost V 5 bases and J 6 bases, with 11 bases left between them. CDR1 is SGHTA and CDR2 is FQGNSA in the germline V gene. CDR3: CASSVRGPNSPLHF. In nucleotides, the CDR3 is TGTGCCAGCAGCGTCAGGGGTCCTAATTCACCCCTCCACTTT.

This clonotype turned up a few times. The chain carries TRBV4-1 and TRBJ1-3; D not resolved. Per the germline V gene, CDR1 is MGHRA and CDR2 is YSYEKL. The CDR3 loop spans 15 amino acids. V was trimmed by 6 bases and J by 0 bases, leaving 12 bases between them. CDR3: CASRRDLSSGNTIYF. CDR3 coding DNA: TGCGCCAGCAGACGCGACCTCAGCTCTGGAAACACCATATATTTT.

CDR3: CASSPSRTDFVAFF. In nucleotides, the CDR3 is TGTGCCAGCAGCCCCTCACGGACAGACTTTGTGGCTTTCTTT. This chain connects TRBV7-9 to TRBJ1-1, with a weak D call TRBD1 (6 bases). CDR1 and CDR2 (germline): SEHNR, FQNEAQ (reference sequence). This CDR3 has 14 residues. With 5 bases removed from V and 11 bases from J, the gap between germline ends came to 21 bases.

This clonotype was counted between two and nine times. V gene TRBV6-1 combines with J gene TRBJ1-5, with D possibly matching TRBD1 (5 bases). Between the trimmed V and J ends, which lost 7 bases and 3 bases, there was a span of 13 bases. The CDR3 has 14 amino acids. Germline assignment: CDR1 MNHNS and CDR2 SASEGT. DNA for the CDR3: TGTGCCAGCACTGCCCAGGGTAACAATCAGCCCCAGCATTTT. Amino acids: CASTAQGNNQPQHF.

The chain couples TRBV10-3 to TRBJ2-7; possibly TRBD1 for D (6 bases). The CDR3 loop spans 13 amino acids. Trimming shortened V by 4 bases and J by 2 bases, and 9 bases separated the two germline ends. CDR1 is ENHRY and CDR2 is SYGVKD in the germline V gene. The CDR3 is CAISGQDAYEQYF. DNA for the CDR3: TGTGCCATCAGTGGACAGGACGCCTACGAGCAGTACTTC.

The rearrangement joins TRBV29-1 to TRBJ2-1; D may be TRBD2 (5 bases). The V end was cut by 1 base, the J end by 0 bases, with 16 bases between. The CDR3 contains 17 residues. The V gene's germline CDR1 is SQVTM and CDR2 ANQGSEA. The CDR3 region has the DNA TGCAGCGTTGAAGGAATGGGGAGACACCGCTCCTACAATGAGCAGTTCTTC. It yields the protein CSVEGMGRHRSYNEQFF.